Listed below are T cell receptor beta chains from one sample, sequenced in a study of technical replicates of blood from several donors. Assay used: immunoSEQ multiplex PCR; TCRdb lists only in-frame clones, some missing. The sample has approximately 79,000 clones, around 97% seen once. Sequencing was performed on T cells isolated from PBMCs. The receptors derive from a human donor in good health. CDR3s include the opening cysteine and the closing phenylalanine or tryptophan. A D gene is named only where the DNA matches it firmly. Rows may omit the clone size; those that give it use once, few, many or a size class.

CDR3 protein	CDR3 DNA	clone size	D gene	J gene	CDR3 length	V gene
CASSSVAGDQETQYF	TGTGCCAGCAGTTCGGTAGCGGGGGACCAAGAGACCCAGTACTTC	few	TRBD2	TRBJ2-5	15	TRBV6-4
CASSPKEATDTQYF	TGCGCCAGCAGCCCCAAGGAGGCTACAGATACGCAGTATTTT	few	-	TRBJ2-3	14	TRBV5-1
CSVETSGGGAYNEQFF	TGCAGCGTCGAAACGAGTGGGGGGGGAGCTTACAATGAGCAGTTCTTC	-	TRBD2	TRBJ2-1	16	TRBV29-1
CASKTQGADTQYF	TGCGCCAGCAAGACCCAAGGAGCAGATACGCAGTATTTT	-	-	TRBJ2-3	13	TRBV10-1
CASSLELAGHTDTQYF	TGTGCCAGCAGCTTGGAACTAGCGGGGCACACAGATACGCAGTATTTT	-	TRBD2	TRBJ2-3	16	TRBV5-4
CASSLTFSSGGVSYEQYF	TGTGCCAGCAGCCTTACCTTTAGTAGCGGGGGGGTCTCCTACGAGCAGTACTTC	-	TRBD2	TRBJ2-7	18	TRBV11-2
CASSFIGQVDNTEAFF	TGTGCCAGCAGTTTCATAGGACAGGTCGACAACACTGAAGCTTTCTTT	-	TRBD1	TRBJ1-1	16	TRBV28
CAWSVSGYEQYF	TGTGCCTGGAGTGTAAGCGGATACGAGCAGTACTTC	-	-	TRBJ2-7	12	TRBV30
CASTLGGLAGAYTPYEQYF	TGTGCCAGCACTTTAGGTGGACTAGCGGGAGCGTATACCCCCTACGAGCAGTACTTC	-	TRBD2	TRBJ2-7	19	TRBV28
CACLWTGTGKNEKLFF	TGTGCCTGCCTCTGGACAGGGACGGGAAAAAATGAAAAACTGTTTTTT	few	TRBD1	TRBJ1-4	16	TRBV30
CASSTGGGVGSETQYF	TGTGCCAGTAGTACGGGAGGGGGAGTCGGTTCGGAGACCCAGTACTTC	-	TRBD2	TRBJ2-5	16	TRBV19
CASSPTVAGLEETQYF	TGTGCCAGCAGCCCAACAGTCGCCGGATTAGAAGAGACCCAGTACTTC	-	-	TRBJ2-5	16	TRBV5-6
CASSLGSRERNYGYTF	TGTGCCAGCAGCTTAGGATCCAGGGAACGGAACTATGGCTACACCTTC	-	-	TRBJ1-2	16	TRBV7-9
CASSLKPGYLNEKLFF	TGTGCCAGCAGTTTAAAGCCAGGGTATCTTAATGAAAAACTGTTTTTT	-	-	TRBJ1-4	16	TRBV6-5
CASSSGTGTSNQPQHF	TGCGCCAGCAGCTCCGGGACAGGGACTAGCAATCAGCCCCAGCATTTT	-	TRBD1	TRBJ1-5	16	TRBV5-1
CASSRITGGGYNYGYTF	TGTGCCAGCAGTCGTATTACAGGGGGGGGCTACAACTATGGCTACACCTTC	-	TRBD1	TRBJ1-2	17	TRBV28